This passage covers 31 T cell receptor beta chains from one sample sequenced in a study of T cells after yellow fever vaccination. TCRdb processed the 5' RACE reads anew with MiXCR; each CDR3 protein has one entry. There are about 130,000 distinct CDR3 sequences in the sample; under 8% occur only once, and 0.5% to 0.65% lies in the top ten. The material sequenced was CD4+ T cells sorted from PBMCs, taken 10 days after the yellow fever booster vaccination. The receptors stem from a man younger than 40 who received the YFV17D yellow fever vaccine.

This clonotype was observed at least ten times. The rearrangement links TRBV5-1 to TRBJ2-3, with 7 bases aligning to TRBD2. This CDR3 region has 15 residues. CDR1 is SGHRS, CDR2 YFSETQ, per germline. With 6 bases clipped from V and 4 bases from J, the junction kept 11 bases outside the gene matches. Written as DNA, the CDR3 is TGCGCCAGCACGCAGCGCGGGAGTGGTGCAGATACGCAGTATTTT. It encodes CASTQRGSGADTQYF.

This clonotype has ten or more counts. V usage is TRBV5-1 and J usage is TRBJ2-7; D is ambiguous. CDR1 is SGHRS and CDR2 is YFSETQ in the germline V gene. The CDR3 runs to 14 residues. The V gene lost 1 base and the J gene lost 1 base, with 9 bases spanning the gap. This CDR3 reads CASSLNSVSYEQYF. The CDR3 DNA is TGCGCCAGCAGCTTGAACAGTGTATCCTACGAGCAGTACTTC.

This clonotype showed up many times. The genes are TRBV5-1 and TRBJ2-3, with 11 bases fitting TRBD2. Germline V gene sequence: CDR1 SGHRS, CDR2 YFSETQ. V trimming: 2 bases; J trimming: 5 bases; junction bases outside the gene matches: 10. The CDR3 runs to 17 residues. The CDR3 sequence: CASSLLTSGVPGDTQYF. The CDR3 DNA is TGCGCCAGCAGCTTACTGACTAGCGGGGTCCCGGGAGATACGCAGTATTTT.

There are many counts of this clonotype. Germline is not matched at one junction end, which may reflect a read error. CDR3 region: CASSLDSNQPQHF. The CDR3, as DNA: TGCGCCAGCAGCTTGGACAGCAATCAGCCCCAGCATTTT. This chain uses TRBV12-3 or TRBV12-4 with TRBJ1-5, with no clear D. There are 13 residues in the CDR3.

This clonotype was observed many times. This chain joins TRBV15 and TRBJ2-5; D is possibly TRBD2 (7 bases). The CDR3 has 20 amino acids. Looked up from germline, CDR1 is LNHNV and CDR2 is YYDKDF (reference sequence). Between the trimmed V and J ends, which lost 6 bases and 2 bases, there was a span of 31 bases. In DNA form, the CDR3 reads TGTGCCACCAGTTTGTTAGAAGCGGGAAGGGGCTGGGGGCAACAAGAGACCCAGTACTTC. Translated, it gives CATSLLEAGRGWGQQETQYF.

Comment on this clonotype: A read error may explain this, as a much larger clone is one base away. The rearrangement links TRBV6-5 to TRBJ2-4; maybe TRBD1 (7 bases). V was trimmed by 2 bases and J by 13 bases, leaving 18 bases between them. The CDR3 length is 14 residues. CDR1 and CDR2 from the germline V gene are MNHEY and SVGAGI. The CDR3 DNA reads TGTGCCAGCAGTTACGAGGGGCAGGGGGGACGGCAGTACTTC. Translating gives CASSYEGQGGRQYF.

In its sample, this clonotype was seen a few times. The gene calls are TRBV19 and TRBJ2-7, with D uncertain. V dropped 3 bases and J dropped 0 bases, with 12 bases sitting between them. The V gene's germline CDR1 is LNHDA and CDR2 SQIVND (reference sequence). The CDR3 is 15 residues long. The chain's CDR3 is CASSMSSGNSYEQYF. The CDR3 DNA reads TGTGCCAGTAGTATGTCATCAGGCAACTCCTACGAGCAGTACTTC.

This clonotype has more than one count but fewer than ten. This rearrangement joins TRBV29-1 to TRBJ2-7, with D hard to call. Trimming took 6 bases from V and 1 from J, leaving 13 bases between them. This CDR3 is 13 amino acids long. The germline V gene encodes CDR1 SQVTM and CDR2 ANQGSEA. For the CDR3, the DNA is TGCAGCGTCTCAGTGGGTCTTTCCTACGAGCAGTACTTC. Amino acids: CSVSVGLSYEQYF.

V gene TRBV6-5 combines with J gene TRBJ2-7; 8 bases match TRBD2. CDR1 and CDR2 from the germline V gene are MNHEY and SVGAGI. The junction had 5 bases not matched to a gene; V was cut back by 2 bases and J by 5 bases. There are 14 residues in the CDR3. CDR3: CASSYDGTRNEQYF. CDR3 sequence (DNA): TGTGCCAGCAGTTACGACGGGACTAGAAACGAGCAGTACTTC.

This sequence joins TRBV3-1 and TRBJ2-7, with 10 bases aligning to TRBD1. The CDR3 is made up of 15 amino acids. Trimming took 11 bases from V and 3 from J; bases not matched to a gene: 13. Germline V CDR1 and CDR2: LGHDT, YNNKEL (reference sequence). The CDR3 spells CACCQTDRGGYEQYF. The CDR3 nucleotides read TGTGCCTGCTGCCAGACGGACAGGGGGGGCTACGAGCAGTACTTC.

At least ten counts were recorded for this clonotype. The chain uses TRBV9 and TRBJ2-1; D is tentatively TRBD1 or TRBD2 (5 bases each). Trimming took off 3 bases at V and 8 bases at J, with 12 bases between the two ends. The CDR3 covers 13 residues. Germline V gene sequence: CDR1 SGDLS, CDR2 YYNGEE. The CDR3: CASSGGRADEQFF. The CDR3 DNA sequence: TGTGCCAGCAGCGGGGGACGGGCGGATGAGCAGTTCTTC.

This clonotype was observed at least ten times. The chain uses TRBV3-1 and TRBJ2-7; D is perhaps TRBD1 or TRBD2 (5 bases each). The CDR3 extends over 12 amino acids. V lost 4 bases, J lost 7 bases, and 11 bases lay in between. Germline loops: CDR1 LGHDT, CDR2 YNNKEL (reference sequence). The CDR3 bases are TGTGCCAGCAGCCTGTGGGGGATTGAGCAGTACTTC. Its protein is CASSLWGIEQYF.

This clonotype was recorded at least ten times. CDR3 region: CASSLLWTASGANVLTF. CDR3 DNA sequence: TGTGCCAGCAGCCTCCTTTGGACAGCCTCTGGGGCCAACGTCCTGACTTTC. This chain joins TRBV7-2 and TRBJ2-6, with D perhaps matching TRBD1 (6 bases). From germline, CDR1 is SGHTA and CDR2 FQGNSA. V was shortened by 5 bases and J by 0 bases, with 14 bases between the two germline ends. The CDR3 totals 17 residues.

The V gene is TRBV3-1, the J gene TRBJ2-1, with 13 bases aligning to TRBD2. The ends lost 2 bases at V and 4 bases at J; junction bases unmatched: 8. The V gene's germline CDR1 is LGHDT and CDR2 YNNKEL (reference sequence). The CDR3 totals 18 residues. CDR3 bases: TGTGCCAGCAGCCAACTTCGGACTAGCGGGAGTCTATACAATGAGCAGTTCTTC. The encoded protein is CASSQLRTSGSLYNEQFF.

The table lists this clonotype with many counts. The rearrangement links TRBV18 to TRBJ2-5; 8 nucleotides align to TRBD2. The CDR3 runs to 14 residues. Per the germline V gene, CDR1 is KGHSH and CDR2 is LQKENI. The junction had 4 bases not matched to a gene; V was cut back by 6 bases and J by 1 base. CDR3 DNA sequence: TGTGCCAGCTCTCCCGGACTAGCCCAAGAGACCCAGTACTTC. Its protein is CASSPGLAQETQYF.

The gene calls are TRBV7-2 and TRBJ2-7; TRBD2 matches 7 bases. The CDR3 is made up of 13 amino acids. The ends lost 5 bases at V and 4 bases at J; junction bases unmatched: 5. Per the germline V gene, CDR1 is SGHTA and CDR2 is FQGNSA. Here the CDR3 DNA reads TGTGCCAGCAGCCGGGACTACAAATACGAGCAGTACTTC. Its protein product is CASSRDYKYEQYF.

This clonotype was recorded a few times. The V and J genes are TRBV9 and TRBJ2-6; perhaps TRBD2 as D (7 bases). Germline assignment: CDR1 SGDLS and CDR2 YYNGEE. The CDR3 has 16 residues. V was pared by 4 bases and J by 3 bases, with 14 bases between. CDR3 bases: TGTGCCAGCAGCCAAGGGGGGGGGCGTGGGGCCAACGTCCTGACTTTC. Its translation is CASSQGGGRGANVLTF.

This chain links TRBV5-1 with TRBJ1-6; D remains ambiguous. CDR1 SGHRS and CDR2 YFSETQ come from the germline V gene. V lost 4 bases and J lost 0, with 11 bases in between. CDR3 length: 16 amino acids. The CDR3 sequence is CASSLDASSYNSPLHF. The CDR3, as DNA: TGCGCCAGCAGCCTGGACGCGAGCTCCTATAATTCACCCCTCCACTTT.

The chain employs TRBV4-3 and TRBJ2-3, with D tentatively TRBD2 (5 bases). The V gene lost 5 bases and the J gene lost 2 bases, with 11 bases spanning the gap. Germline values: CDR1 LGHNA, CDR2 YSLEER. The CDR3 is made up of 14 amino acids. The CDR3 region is CASSRGGNTDTQYF. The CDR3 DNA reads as TGCGCCAGCAGCAGAGGAGGAAACACAGATACGCAGTATTTT.

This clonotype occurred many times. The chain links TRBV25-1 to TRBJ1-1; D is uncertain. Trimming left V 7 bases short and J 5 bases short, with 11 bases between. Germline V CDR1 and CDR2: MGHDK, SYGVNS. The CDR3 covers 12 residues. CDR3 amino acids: CASIGGGTEAFF. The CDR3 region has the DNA TGTGCCAGCATAGGAGGCGGGACTGAAGCTTTCTTT.

The CDR3 sequence is CRVQGLGNEQFF. DNA of the CDR3: TGCAGAGTACAGGGCCTCGGGAATGAGCAGTTCTTC. J is TRBJ2-1 and V is TRBV29-1; maybe TRBD1 (6 bases). The CDR3 covers 12 residues. From germline, CDR1 is SQVTM and CDR2 ANQGSEA.

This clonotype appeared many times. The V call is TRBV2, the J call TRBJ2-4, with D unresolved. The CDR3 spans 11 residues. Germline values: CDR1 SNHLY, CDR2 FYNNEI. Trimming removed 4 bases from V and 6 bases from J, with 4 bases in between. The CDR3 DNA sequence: TGTGCCAGCAGTGGTTCAAACATTCAGTACTTC. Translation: CASSGSNIQYF.

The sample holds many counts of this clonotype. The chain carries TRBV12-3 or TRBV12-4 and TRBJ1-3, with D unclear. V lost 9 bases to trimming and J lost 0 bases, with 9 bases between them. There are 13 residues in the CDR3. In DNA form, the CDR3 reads TGTGCCAGTACCAGAAACTCTGGAAACACCATATATTTT. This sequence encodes CASTRNSGNTIYF.

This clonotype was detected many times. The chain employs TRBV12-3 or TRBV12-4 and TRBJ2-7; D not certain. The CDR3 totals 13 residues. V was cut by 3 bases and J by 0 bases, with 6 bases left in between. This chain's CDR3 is CASSLDYSYEQYF. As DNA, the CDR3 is TGTGCCAGCAGTTTGGATTACTCCTACGAGCAGTACTTC.

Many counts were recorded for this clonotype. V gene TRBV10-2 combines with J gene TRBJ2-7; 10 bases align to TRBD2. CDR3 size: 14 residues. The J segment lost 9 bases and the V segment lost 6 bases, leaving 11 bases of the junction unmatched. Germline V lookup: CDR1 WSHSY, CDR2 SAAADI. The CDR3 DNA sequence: TGCGCCAGCAGCCCGGGACTAGCGACACCAGGGCAGTACTTC. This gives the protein CASSPGLATPGQYF.

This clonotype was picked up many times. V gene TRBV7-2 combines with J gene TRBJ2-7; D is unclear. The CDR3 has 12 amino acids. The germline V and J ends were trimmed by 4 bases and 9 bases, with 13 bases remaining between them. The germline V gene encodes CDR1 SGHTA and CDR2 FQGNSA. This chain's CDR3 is CASSSPSLGQYF. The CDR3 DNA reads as TGTGCCAGCAGCTCACCTAGTCTCGGGCAGTACTTC. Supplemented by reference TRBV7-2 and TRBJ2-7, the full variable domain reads GAGVSQSPSNKVTEKGKDVELRCDPISGHTALYWYRQSLGQGLEFLIYFQGNSAPDKSGLPSDRFSAERTGGSVSTLTIQRTQQEDSAVYLCASSSPSLGQYFGPGTRLTVT.

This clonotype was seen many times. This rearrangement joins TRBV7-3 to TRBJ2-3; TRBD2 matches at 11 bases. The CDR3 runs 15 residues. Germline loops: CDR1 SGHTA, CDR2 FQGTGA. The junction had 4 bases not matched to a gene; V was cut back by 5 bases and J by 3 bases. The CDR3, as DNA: TGTGCCAGCAGCCCGGGACTAGCGGAAACAGATACGCAGTATTTT. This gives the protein CASSPGLAETDTQYF.

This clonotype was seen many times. Here the CDR3 DNA reads TGCAGCCCCTTGGGTGTATCTGGAAACACCATATATTTT. This translates into CSPLGVSGNTIYF. The V and J genes are TRBV29-1 and TRBJ1-3; the D is unclear. CDR1 is SQVTM and CDR2 is ANQGSEA in the germline V gene. The CDR3 loop spans 13 amino acids. The V end was cut by 8 bases, the J end by 1 base, with 12 bases between.

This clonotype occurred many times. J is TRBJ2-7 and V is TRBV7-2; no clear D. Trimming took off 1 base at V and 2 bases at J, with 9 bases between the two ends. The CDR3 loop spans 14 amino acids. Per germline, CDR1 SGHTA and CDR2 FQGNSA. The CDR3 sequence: CASSLGLGPYEQYF. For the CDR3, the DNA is TGTGCCAGCAGCTTAGGTCTGGGCCCCTACGAGCAGTACTTC.

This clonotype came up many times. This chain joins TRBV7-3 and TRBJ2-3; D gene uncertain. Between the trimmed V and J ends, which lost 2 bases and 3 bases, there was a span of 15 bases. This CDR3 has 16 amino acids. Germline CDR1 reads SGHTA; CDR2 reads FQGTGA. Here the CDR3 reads CASSLVAALTTDTQYF. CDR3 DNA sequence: TGTGCCAGCAGCTTAGTGGCCGCCCTAACAACAGATACGCAGTATTTT.

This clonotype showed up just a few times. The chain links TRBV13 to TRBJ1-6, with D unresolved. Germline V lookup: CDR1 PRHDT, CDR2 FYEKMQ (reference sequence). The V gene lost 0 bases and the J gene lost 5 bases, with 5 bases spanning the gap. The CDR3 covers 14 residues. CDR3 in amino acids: CASSLGVDNSPLHF. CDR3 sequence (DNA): TGTGCCAGCAGCTTAGGGGTGGATAATTCACCCCTCCACTTT.